The rows below give T cell receptor beta chains drawn from one sample of a study of blood T cell repertoires in COVID-19. The method was immunoSEQ multiplex PCR; TCRdb's version includes in-frame clones alone and lacks a portion of them. The repertoire holds 130,000 or so clones, with roughly 86% as singletons. Material: peripheral blood. The receptors were gathered from a woman aged 65 to 85 with COVID-19, enrolled during active disease. CDR3s include the opening cysteine and the closing phenylalanine or tryptophan. D genes are given only for firm matches. Rows give clone size only sometimes, using once, few, many, or a class for an expanded clone.

TRBV10-2	NA	TRBJ1-2	NA	TGCGCCAGCAGTGCCGGGGGAGGGACCACTAACTATGGCTACACCTTC	CASSAGGGTTNYGYTF
TRBV3-1/TRBV3-2	NA	TRBJ1-2	NA	TGTGCCAGCAGCCAAGATCCCAGGGCTGGGGGCTACACCTTC	CASSQDPRAGGYTF
TRBV5-6	NA	TRBJ2-2	NA	TGTGCCAGCAGCTTGAATGGGGCGGTACCGAACACCGGGGAGCTGTTTTTT	CASSLNGAVPNTGELFF
TRBV10-3	NA	TRBJ1-6	few	TGTGCCATCGGGGAGGTTTCGGGTAATTCACCCCTCCACTTT	CAIGEVSGNSPLHF
TRBV19	TRBD1	TRBJ2-7	NA	TGTGCCAGTAGCCCCGCCGGGACAGGGTTCTACGAGCAGTACTTC	CASSPAGTGFYEQYF
TRBV18	TRBD1	TRBJ2-7	NA	TGTGCCAGCTCACCGGGGACAGGGTTTCTTGGGGAGCAGTACTTC	CASSPGTGFLGEQYF
TRBV6-5	TRBD1	TRBJ1-6	NA	TGTGCCAGCAGGTCCCCCGGACAGGTTAATTCACCCCTCCACTTT	CASRSPGQVNSPLHF
TRBV5-1	NA	TRBJ2-7	NA	TGCGCCAGCAGCTCCCCGGACAGTAACCCCTACGAGCAGTACTTC	CASSSPDSNPYEQYF
TRBV2	TRBD1	TRBJ1-5	few	TGTGCCAGCAGACCCGGGACAGGGAGCAATCAGCCCCAGCATTTT	CASRPGTGSNQPQHF
TRBV6-4	TRBD2	TRBJ2-3	once	TGTGCCAGCAGTGTACTAGCGGGGACAGATACGCAGTATTTT	CASSVLAGTDTQYF
TRBV14	NA	TRBJ2-3	NA	TGTGCCAGCAGCCAAGATCTAGCAGATACGCAGTATTTT	CASSQDLADTQYF
TRBV11-2	NA	TRBJ1-2	NA	TGTGCCAGCAGCCTGAGAGAGCACGGCTACACCTTC	CASSLREHGYTF
TRBV19	NA	TRBJ1-2	NA	TGTGCCAGTAGAGTGGCAGGGGAATTCTATGGCTACACCTTC	CASRVAGEFYGYTF
TRBV18	NA	TRBJ1-1	few	TGTGCCAGCTCACGGGGGGACACTGAAGCTTTCTTT	CASSRGDTEAFF
TRBV5-4	TRBD2	TRBJ2-1	NA	TGTGCCAGCAGCTTGAAGCGGGGGGGAGGTGAGCAGTTCTTC	CASSLKRGGGEQFF
TRBV28	NA	TRBJ1-1	NA	TGTGCCAGCAGTTCACTTACTCTGAACACTGAAGCTTTCTTT	CASSSLTLNTEAFF
TRBV30	NA	TRBJ1-2	NA	TGTGCCTGGAGTGTAACGGTCAACTATGGCTACACCTTC	CAWSVTVNYGYTF
TRBV6-5	TRBD1	TRBJ1-2	NA	TGTGCCAGCAGTCAACGGACAGGGCAAGGCTACACCTTC	CASSQRTGQGYTF
TRBV24-1	TRBD1	TRBJ2-2	once	TGTGCCATACAGGGGACGAACACCGGGGAGCTGTTTTTT	CAIQGTNTGELFF
TRBV7-9	TRBD1	TRBJ1-6	NA	TGTGCCAGCAGCACCGGGACAGGGGGTCCACCCCTCCACTTT	CASSTGTGGPPLHF
TRBV5-1	NA	TRBJ2-2	NA	TGCGCCAGCAGCGGGAGCTTAGTTACGGCGGCTTCGAACACCGGGGAGCTGTTTTTT	CASSGSLVTAASNTGELFF
TRBV19	NA	TRBJ1-2	once	TGTGCCAGTAGTATTGGGGGGGTGAGCTATGGCTACACCTTC	CASSIGGVSYGYTF
TRBV10-3	TRBD1	TRBJ2-5	NA	TGTGCCATGTCACCGGGACAGCAAGAGACCCAGTACTTC	CAMSPGQQETQYF
TRBV5-1	NA	TRBJ2-1	NA	TGCGCCAGCAGCTTGGCCGGTAGCTCCTACAATGAGCAGTTCTTC	CASSLAGSSYNEQFF
TRBV28	NA	TRBJ1-2	NA	TGTGCCAGCAGTTTACCAGTATCGGCAGGGGCTTCTAACTATGGCTACACCTTC	CASSLPVSAGASNYGYTF
TRBV7-9	TRBD2	TRBJ2-1	once	TGTGCCAGCAGCTCCGGACTAGCCGCTGAGCAGTTCTTC	CASSSGLAAEQFF
TRBV11-3	NA	TRBJ1-1	NA	TGTGCCAGCAGCTTGGGCAGAAACACTGAAGCTTTCTTT	CASSLGRNTEAFF
TRBV6-6	NA	TRBJ1-2	NA	TGTGCCAGCAGTTCCGGGGGGAACTATGGCTACACCTTC	CASSSGGNYGYTF
TRBV21-1	NA	TRBJ2-1	NA	TGTGCCAGCAGCCCTTCCGGGACAGGGCGCTACAATGAGCAGTTCTTC	CASSPSGTGRYNEQFF
TRBV18	NA	TRBJ2-2	NA	TGTGCCAGCTCACCACTACTTAACACCGGGGAGCTGTTTTTT	CASSPLLNTGELFF
TRBV6-5	NA	TRBJ1-1	NA	TGTGCCAGCAATACGGGGGGCACTGAAGCTTTCTTT	CASNTGGTEAFF